These 11 T cell receptor beta chains came from one sample sequenced in a study of T-cell reconstitution after alpha-beta-depleted transplantation in children. For TCRbeta, the library was prepared with unique molecular identifiers. TCRdb itself ran the PCR reads through MiXCR, one entry per CDR3 protein. The table has about 830,000 distinct CDR3 sequences, approximately 15% seen once. The starting material was PBMCs, mostly from graft donor cells, obtained 360 days after TCRalphabeta/CD19-depleted stem cell transplant. All receptors come from a male patient aged 10 to 17 who had a stem cell transplant for acute lymphoblastic leukemia, so the T cells may come from the graft donor.

The rearrangement joins TRBV1 to TRBJ2-1; the table's D call TRBD2 went unverified against the DNA. TRBV1 is noted as a pseudogene. This CDR3 is 15 amino acids long. In DNA form, the CDR3 reads TGCACCAGCAGCCAAGGACTAGCAGAATACAATGAGCAGTTCTTC. Its protein product is CTSSQGLAEYNEQFF.

This clonotype was recorded a few times. The chain employs TRBV12-3 or TRBV12-4 and TRBJ2-3, with 7 bases matching TRBD1. Trimming took 5 bases from V and 0 from J; bases not matched to a gene: 5. CDR3 length: 15 amino acids. CDR3 sequence: CASSGDSRSTDTQYF. In DNA form, the CDR3 reads TGTGCCAGCAGTGGGGACAGCCGTAGCACAGATACGCAGTATTTT.

This chain connects TRBV20-1 to TRBJ2-3; TRBD2 matches 7 bases. The CDR3 is 16 amino acids. CDR1 and CDR2 (germline): DFQATT, SNEGSKA (reference sequence). Trimming cost V 6 bases and J 4 bases; bases outside gene matches: 16. DNA for the CDR3: TGCAGTGCAAGGTCCGCGCTAGCGGCCGGGGCAGATACGCAGTATTTT. Translation: CSARSALAAGADTQYF.

In this sample, this clonotype turned up many times. The V and J genes are TRBV7-6 and TRBJ1-1; 11 bases match TRBD1. The J segment lost 5 bases and the V segment lost 4 bases, leaving 9 bases of the junction unmatched. Germline loops: CDR1 SGHVS, CDR2 FNYEAQ. The CDR3 spans 16 residues. The CDR3, as DNA: TGTGCCAGCAGCTACCACCGGGACAGGGGGAAGACTGAAGCTTTCTTT. It translates to CASSYHRDRGKTEAFF.

The V and J genes are TRBV27 and TRBJ2-7, with 8 positions matching TRBD1. CDR3 length equals 17 residues. J was trimmed by 5 bases and V by 3 bases; bases with no gene match: 15. Germline assignment: CDR1 MNHEY and CDR2 SMNVEV (reference sequence). The CDR3 bases are TGTGCCAGCAGTTTGGGCCGTCTACCCAGGGGGCGCGACGAGCAGTACTTC. Amino acids: CASSLGRLPRGRDEQYF.

There are many counts of this clonotype. The chain has TRBV3-1 and TRBJ1-1; maybe TRBD1 (5 bases). V was trimmed by 3 bases and J by 5 bases, leaving 10 bases between them. The CDR3 covers 13 residues. Germline values: CDR1 LGHDT, CDR2 YNNKEL (reference sequence). The DNA of the CDR3 is TGTGCCAGCAGCCAGCTTGGGGGAACTGAAGCTTTCTTT. Translating gives CASSQLGGTEAFF.

In this sample, this clonotype turned up a few times. The chain is built from TRBV5-4 and TRBJ2-5, with D hard to call. The CDR3 contains 12 residues. Trimming removed 1 base from V and 3 bases from J, with 4 bases in between. CDR1 SGHNT and CDR2 YYREEE come from the germline V gene (reference sequence). Written as DNA, the CDR3 is TGTGCCAGCAGCTTGTATGAAGAGACCCAGTACTTC. This gives the protein CASSLYEETQYF. Supplemented by reference TRBV5-4 and TRBJ2-5, the full variable domain reads ETGVTQSPTHLIKTRGQQVTLRCSSQSGHNTVSWYQQALGQGPQFIFQYYREEENGRGNFPPRFSGLQFPNYSSELNVNALELDDSALYLCASSLYEETQYFGPGTRLLVL.

A few counts support this clonotype. The rearrangement joins TRBV19 to TRBJ2-5; D is ambiguous. This CDR3 comprises 13 residues. V lost 3 bases, J lost 6 bases, and 11 bases lay in between. The germline V gene has CDR1 LNHDA and CDR2 SQIVND (reference sequence). CDR3 in amino acids: CASSIGVFQTQYF. The CDR3 nucleotides are TGTGCCAGTAGTATTGGGGTATTTCAGACCCAGTACTTC.

This chain connects TRBV28 to TRBJ2-7, with a tentative D call TRBD1 (6 bases). The CDR3 covers 14 residues. Germline values: CDR1 MDHEN, CDR2 SYDVKM. V dropped 10 bases and J dropped 3 bases, with 19 bases sitting between them. This CDR3 is CATHSRKGVYEQYF. CDR3 in DNA: TGTGCCACCCACTCTAGGAAGGGGGTCTACGAGCAGTACTTC.

The chain joins TRBV5-1 to TRBJ1-2; possibly TRBD1 for D (6 bases). V gave up 4 bases and J gave up 4 bases, with 17 bases separating them. CDR1 SGHRS and CDR2 YFSETQ come from the germline V gene. The length of the CDR3 is 15 residues. CDR3 amino acids: CASSHNRGAGYGYTF. The CDR3 bases are TGCGCCAGCAGCCATAACCGGGGGGCGGGCTATGGCTACACCTTC.

This clonotype was found many times. This chain links TRBV7-3 with TRBJ1-1; weak D call: TRBD1 (5 bases). Germline CDR1 is SGHTA and CDR2 is FQGTGA. V lost 5 bases, J lost 0 bases, and 10 bases lay in between. The CDR3 extends over 14 amino acids. The CDR3 reads CASSRDGMNTEAFF. The CDR3, as DNA: TGTGCCAGCAGCCGGGACGGTATGAACACTGAAGCTTTCTTT.